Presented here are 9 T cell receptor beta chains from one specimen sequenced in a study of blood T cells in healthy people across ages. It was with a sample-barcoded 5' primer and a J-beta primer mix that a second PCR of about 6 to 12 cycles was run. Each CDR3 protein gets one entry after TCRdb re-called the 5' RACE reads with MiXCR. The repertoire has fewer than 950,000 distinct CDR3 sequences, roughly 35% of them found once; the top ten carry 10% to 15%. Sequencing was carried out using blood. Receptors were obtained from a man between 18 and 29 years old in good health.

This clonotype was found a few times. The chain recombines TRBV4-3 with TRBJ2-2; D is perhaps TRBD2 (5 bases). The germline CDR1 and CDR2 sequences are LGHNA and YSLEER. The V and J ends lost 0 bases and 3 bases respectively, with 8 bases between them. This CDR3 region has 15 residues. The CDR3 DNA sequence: TGCGCCAGCAGCCAAGATTATAGCGACACCGGGGAGCTGTTTTTT. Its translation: CASSQDYSDTGELFF.

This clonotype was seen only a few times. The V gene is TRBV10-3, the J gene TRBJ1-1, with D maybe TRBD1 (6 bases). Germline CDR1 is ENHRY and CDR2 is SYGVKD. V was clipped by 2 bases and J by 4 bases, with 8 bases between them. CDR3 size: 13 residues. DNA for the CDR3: TGTGCCATCAGTGAGACAGGGCGCACTGAAGCTTTCTTT. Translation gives CAISETGRTEAFF.

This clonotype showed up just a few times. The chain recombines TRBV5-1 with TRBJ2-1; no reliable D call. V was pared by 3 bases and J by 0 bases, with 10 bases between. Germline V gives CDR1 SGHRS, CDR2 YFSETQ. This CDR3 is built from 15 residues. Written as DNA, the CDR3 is TGCGCCAGCAGCTCCAGGCCGAGCTCCTACAATGAGCAGTTCTTC. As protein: CASSSRPSSYNEQFF. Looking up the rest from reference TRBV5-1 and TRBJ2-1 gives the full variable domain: KAGVTQTPRYLIKTRGQQVTLSCSPISGHRSVSWYQQTPGQGLQFLFEYFSETQRNKGNFPGRFSGRQFSNSRSEMNVSTLELGDSALYLCASSSRPSSYNEQFFGPGTRLTVL.

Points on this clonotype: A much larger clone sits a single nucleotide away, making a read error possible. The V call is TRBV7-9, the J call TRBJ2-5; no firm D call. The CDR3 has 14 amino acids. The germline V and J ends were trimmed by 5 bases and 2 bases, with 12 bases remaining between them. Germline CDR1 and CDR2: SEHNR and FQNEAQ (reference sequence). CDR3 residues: CASSVVQIQETQYF. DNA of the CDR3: TGTGCCAGCAGCGTGGTCCAGATACAAGAGACCCAGTACTTC.

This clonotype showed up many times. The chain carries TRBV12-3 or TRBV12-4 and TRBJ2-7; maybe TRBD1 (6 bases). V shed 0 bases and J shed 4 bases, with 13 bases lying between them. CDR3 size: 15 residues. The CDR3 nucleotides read TGTGCCAGCAGTTTAGCACAGGGAATTGGTTACGAGCAGTACTTC. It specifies CASSLAQGIGYEQYF.

This chain's CDR3 is CASSEDGDRVGEKLFF. The CDR3 nucleotides read TGTGCCAGCAGTGAAGATGGTGACAGGGTGGGTGAAAAACTGTTTTTT. This sequence joins TRBV25-1 and TRBJ1-4, with TRBD1 matching 7 bases. The CDR3 consists of 16 residues. The germline V gene has CDR1 MGHDK and CDR2 SYGVNS. The V segment lost 2 bases and the J segment 7 bases; nucleotides outside the gene matches: 10.

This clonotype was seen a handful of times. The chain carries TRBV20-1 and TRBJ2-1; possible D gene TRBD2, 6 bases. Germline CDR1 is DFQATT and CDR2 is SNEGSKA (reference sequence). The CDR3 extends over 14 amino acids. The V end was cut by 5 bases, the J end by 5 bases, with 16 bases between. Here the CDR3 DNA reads TGCAGTGCTCCCCCAAGCGGGCGGAACAATGAGCAGTTCTTC. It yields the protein CSAPPSGRNNEQFF.

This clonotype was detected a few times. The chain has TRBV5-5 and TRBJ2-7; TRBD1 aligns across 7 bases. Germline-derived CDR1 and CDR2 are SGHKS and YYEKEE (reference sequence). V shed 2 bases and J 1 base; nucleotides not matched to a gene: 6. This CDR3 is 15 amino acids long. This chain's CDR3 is CASSLGQVPSYEQYF. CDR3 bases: TGTGCCAGCAGCTTAGGACAGGTTCCTTCCTACGAGCAGTACTTC.

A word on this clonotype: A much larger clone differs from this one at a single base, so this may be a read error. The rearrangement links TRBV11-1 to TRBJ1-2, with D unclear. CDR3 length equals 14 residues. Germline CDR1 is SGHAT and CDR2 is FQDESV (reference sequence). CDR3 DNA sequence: TGTGCCAGCGCCCCCGGATACACAAACTATGGCTACATCTTC. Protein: CASAPGYTNYGYIF.